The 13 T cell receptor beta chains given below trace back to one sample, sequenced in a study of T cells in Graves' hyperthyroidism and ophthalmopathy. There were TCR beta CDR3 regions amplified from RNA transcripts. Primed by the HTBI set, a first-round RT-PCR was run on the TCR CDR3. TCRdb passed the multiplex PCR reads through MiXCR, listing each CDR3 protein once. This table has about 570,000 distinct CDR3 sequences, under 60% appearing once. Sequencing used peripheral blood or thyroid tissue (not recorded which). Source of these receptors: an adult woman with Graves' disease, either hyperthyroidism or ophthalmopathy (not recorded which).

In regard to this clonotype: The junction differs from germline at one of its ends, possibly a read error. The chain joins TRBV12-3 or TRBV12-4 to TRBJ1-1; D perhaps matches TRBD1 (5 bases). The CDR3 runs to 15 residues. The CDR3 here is CDSSWPGQGNTEAFF. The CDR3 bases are TGTGACAGCAGTTGGCCGGGGCAGGGAAACACCGAAGCTTTCTTT.

The CDR3 bases are TGTGCCAGCAGTGCTAGGGCGACAGTGAACACTGAAGCTTTCTTT. As protein: CASSARATVNTEAFF. V and J are TRBV25-1 and TRBJ1-1; weak D call: TRBD1 (5 bases). V was clipped by 4 bases and J by 0 bases, with 12 bases between them. This CDR3 spans 15 amino acids. CDR1 MGHDK and CDR2 SYGVNS come from the germline V gene.

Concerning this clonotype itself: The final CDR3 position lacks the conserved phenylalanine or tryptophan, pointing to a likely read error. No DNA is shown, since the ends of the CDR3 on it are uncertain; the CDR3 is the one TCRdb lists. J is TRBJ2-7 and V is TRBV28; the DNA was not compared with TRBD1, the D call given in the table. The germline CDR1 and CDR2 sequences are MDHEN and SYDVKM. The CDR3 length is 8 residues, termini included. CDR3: CASSLRGA.

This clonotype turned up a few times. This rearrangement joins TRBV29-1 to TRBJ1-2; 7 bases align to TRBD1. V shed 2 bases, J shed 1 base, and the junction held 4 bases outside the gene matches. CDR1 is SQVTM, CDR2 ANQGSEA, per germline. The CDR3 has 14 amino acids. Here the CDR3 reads CSVELQGVNYGYTF. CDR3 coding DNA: TGCAGCGTTGAACTCCAGGGGGTTAACTATGGCTACACCTTC.

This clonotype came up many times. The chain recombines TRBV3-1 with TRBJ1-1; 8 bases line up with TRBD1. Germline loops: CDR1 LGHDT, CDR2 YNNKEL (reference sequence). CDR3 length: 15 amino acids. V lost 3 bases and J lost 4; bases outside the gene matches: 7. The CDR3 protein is CASSQIPGGVTEAFF. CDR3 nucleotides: TGTGCCAGCAGCCAGATACCAGGGGGCGTCACTGAAGCTTTCTTT.

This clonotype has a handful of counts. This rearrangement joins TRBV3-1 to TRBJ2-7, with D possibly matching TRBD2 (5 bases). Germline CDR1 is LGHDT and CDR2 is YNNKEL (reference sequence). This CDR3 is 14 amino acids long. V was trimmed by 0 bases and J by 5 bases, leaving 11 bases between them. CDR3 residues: CASSQEFRRHEQYF. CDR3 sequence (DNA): TGTGCCAGCAGCCAAGAGTTCAGGAGGCACGAGCAGTACTTC.

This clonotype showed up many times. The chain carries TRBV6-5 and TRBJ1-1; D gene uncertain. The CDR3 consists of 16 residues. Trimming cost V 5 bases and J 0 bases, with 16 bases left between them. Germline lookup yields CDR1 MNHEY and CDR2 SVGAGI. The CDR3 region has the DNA TGTGCCAGCAGTAATGAGAAGAGCTACATGAACACTGAAGCTTTCTTT. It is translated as CASSNEKSYMNTEAFF.

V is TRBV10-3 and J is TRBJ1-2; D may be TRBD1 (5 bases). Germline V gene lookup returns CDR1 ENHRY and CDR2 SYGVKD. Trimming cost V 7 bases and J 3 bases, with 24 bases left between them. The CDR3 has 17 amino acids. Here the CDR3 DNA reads TGTGCCATCACCGCCAGCAGCGGGGGGTTCGGTGACTATGGCTACACCTTC. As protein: CAITASSGGFGDYGYTF.

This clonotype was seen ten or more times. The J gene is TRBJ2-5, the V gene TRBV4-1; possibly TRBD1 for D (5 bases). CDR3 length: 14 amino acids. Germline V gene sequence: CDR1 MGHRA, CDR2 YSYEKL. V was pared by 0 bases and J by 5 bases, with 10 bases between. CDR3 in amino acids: CASSQEGARETQYF. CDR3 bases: TGCGCCAGCAGCCAAGAAGGGGCCAGGGAGACCCAGTACTTC.

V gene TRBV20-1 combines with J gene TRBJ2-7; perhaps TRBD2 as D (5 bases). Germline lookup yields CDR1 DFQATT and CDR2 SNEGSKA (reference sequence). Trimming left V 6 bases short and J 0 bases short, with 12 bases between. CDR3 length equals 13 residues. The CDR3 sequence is CSALSGYSYEQYF. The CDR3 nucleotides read TGCAGTGCCTTGAGCGGCTACTCCTACGAGCAGTACTTC.

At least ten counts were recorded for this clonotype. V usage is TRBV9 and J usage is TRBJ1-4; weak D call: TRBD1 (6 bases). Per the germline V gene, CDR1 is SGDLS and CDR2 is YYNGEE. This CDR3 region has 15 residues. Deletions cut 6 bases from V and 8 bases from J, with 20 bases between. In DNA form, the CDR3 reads TGTGCCAGCACCAAGGGAAGGGGGAGTGAGGAAAAACTGTTTTTT. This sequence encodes CASTKGRGSEEKLFF.

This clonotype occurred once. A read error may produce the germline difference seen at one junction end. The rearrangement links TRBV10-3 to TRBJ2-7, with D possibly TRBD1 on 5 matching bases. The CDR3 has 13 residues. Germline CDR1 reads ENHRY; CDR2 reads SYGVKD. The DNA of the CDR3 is TGTGCCATTAGTGAGCCGGACAACTACGAGCAGTACTTC. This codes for CAISEPDNYEQYF.

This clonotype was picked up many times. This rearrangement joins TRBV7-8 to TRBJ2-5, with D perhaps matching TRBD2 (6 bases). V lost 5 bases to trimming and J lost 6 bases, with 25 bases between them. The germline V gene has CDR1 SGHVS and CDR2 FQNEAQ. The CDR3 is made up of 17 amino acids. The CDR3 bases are TGTGCCAGCAGCCCGGTGAGGGAGGCTACCCTCAAGAAGACCCAGTACTTC. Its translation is CASSPVREATLKKTQYF.